A few counts support the clone carrying this TCR beta chain. Samples came from patients with localized non-small cell lung adenocarcinoma. This sample is drawn from a study of CD4 and CD8 cells across lung adenocarcinoma regions. TCRdb used MiXCR to reprocess the PCR reads, holding one entry per CDR3 protein. In the table there are some 8,000 distinct CDR3 sequences, roughly 44% of which are singletons. This CDR3 region has 15 residues. CDR1 and CDR2 from the germline V gene are MNHNS and SASEGT. Trimming took 7 bases from V and 7 from J; bases not matched to a gene: 10. The rearrangement uses TRBV6-1 and TRBJ2-1; 10 bases are shared with TRBD2. The clonotype comes from a male donor with lung adenocarcinoma. The CD4 and CD8 labels of this study may be unreliable. The sequenced material came from CD8+ T cells from the center of a lung tumor. CDR3 nucleotides: TGTGCCAGCACCCTAAGCGGGAGGGAAACTAATGAGCAGTTCTTC. Residues: CASTLSGRETNEQFF.